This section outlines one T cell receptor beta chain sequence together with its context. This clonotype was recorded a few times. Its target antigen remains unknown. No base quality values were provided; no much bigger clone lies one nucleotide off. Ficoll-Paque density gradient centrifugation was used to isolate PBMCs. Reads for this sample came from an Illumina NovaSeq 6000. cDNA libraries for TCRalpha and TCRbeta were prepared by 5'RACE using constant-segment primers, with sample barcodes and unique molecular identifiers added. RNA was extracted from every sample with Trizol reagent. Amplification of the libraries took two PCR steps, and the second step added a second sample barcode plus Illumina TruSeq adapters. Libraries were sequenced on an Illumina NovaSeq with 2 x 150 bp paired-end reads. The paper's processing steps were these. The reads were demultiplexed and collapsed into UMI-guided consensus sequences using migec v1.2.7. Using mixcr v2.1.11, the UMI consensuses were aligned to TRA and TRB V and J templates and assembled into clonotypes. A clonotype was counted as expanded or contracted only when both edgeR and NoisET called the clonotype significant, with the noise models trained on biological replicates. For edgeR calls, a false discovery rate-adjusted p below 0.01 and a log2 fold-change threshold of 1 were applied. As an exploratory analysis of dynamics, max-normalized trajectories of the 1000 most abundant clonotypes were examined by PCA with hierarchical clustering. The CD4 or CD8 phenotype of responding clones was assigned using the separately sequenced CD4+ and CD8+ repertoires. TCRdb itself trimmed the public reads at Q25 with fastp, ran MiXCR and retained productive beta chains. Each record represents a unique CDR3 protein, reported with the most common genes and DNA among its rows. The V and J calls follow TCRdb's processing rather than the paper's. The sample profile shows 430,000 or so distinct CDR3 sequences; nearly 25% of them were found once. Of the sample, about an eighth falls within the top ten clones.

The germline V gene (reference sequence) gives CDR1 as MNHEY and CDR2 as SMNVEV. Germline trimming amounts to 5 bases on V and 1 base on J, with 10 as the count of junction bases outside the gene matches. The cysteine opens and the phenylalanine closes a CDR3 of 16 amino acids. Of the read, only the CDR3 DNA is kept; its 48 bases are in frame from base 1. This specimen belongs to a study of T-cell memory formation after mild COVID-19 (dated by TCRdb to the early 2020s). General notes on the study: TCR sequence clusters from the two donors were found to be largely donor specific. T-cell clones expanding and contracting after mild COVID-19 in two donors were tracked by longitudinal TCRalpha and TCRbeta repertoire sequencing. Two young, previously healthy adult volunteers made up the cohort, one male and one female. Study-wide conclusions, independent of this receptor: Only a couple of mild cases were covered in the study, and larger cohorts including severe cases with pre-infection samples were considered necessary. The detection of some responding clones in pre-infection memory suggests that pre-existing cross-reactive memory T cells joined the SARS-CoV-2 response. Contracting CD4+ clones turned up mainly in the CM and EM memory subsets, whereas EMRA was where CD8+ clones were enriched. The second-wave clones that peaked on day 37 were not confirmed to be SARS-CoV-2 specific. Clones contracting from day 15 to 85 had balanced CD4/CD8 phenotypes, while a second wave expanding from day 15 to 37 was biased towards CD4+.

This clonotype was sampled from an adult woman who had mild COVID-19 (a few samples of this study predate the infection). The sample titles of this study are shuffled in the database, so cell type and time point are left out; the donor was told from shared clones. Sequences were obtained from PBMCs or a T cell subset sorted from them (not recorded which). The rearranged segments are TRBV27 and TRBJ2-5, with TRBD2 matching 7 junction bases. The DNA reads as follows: TGTGCCAGCAGTCCACTTAGCGGGCTGGTCCAAGAGACCCAGTACTTC. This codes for CASSPLSGLVQETQYF.